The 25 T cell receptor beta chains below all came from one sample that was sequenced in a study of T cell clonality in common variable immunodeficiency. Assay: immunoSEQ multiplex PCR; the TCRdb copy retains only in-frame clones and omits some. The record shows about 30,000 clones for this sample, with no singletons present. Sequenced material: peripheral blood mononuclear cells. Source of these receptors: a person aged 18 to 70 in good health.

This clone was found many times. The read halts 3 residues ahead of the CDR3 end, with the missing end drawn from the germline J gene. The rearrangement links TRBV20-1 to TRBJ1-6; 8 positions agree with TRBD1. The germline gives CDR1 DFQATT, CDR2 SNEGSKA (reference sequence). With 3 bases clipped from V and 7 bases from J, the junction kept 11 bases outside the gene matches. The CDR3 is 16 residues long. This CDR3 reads CSARQFQGALNSPLHF. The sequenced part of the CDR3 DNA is TGCAGTGCTAGGCAGTTTCAGGGGGCTCTAAATTCACCC.

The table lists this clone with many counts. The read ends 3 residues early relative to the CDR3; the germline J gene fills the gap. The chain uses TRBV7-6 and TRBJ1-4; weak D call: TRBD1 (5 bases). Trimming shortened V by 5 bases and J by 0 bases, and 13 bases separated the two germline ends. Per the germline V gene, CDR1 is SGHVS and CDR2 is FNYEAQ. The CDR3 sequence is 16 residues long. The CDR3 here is CASSQRAGTTNEKLFF. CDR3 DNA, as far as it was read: TGTGCCAGCAGCCAAAGGGCAGGGACAACTAATGAAAAA. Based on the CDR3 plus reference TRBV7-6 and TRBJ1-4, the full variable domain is GAGVSQSPRYKVTKRGQDVALRCDPISGHVSLYWYRQALGQGPEFLTYFNYEAQQDKSGLPNDRFSAERPEGSISTLTIQRTEQRDSAMYRCASSQRAGTTNEKLFFGSGTQLSVL.

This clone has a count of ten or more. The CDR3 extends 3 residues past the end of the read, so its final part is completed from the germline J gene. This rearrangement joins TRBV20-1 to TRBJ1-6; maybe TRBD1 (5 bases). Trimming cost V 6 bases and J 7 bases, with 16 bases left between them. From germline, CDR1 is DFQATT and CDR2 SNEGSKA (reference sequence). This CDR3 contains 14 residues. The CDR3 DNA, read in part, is TGCAGTGCCGCGGACGACAGACTGAATTCACCC. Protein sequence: CSAADDRLNSP. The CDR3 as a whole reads CSAADDRLNSPLHF.

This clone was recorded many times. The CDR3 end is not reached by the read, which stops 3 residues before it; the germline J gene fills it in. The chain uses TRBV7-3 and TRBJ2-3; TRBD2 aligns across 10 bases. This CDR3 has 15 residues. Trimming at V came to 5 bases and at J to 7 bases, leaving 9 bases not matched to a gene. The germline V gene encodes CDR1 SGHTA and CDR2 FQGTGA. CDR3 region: CASSPSGGASYTQYF. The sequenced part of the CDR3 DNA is TGTGCCAGCAGCCCGAGCGGGGGGGCATCATATACG.

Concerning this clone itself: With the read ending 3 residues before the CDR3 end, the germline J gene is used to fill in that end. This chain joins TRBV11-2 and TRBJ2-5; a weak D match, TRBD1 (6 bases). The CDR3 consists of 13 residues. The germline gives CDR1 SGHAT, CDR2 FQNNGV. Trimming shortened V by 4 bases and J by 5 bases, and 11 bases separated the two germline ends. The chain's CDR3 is CASSSRGHETQYF. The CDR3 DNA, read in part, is TGTGCCAGCAGCTCACGGGGACACGAGACC. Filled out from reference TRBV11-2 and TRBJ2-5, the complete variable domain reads EAGVAQSPRYKIIEKRQSVAFWCNPISGHATLYWYQQILGQGPKLLIQFQNNGVVDDSQLPKDRFSAERLKGVDSTLKIQPAKLEDSAVYLCASSSRGHETQYFGPGTRLLVL.

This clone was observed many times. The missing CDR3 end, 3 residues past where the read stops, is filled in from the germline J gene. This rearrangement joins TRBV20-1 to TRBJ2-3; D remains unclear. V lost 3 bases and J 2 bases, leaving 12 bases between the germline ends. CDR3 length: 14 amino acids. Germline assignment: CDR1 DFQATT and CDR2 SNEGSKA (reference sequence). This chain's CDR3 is CSASSPANTDTQYF. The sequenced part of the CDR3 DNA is TGCAGTGCTAGTTCCCCTGCGAACACAGATACG.

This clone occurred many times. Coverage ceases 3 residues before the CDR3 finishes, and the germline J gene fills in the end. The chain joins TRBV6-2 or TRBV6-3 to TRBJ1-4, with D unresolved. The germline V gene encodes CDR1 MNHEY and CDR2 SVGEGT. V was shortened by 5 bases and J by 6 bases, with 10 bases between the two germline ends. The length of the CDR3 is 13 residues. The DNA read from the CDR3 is TGTGCCAGCAGTCGCTCGCGGTATGAAAAA. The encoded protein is CASSRSRYEK. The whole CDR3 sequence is CASSRSRYEKLFF.

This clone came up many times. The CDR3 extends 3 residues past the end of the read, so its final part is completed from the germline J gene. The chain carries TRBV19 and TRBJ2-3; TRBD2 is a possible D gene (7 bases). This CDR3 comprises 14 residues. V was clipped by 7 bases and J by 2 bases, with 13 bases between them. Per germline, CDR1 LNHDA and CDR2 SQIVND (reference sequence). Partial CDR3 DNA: TGTGCCAGTAACGGCGGGGGCCACACAGATACG. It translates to CASNGGGHTDT. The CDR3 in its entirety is CASNGGGHTDTQYF.

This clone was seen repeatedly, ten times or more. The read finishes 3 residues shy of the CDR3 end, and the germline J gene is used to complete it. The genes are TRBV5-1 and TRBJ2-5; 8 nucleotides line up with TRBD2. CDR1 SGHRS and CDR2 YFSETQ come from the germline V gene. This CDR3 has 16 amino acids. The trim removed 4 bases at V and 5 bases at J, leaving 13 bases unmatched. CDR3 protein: CASSVGSGGKRETQYF. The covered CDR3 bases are TGCGCCAGCAGCGTGGGAAGCGGGGGAAAACGGGAGACC.

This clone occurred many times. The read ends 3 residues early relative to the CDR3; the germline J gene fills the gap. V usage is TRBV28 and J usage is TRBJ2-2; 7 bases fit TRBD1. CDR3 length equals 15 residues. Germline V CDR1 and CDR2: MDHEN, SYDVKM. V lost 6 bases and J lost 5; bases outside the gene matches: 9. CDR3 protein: CASSNTGVGTGELFF. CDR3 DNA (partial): TGTGCCAGCAGCAACACAGGGGTTGGGACCGGGGAG.

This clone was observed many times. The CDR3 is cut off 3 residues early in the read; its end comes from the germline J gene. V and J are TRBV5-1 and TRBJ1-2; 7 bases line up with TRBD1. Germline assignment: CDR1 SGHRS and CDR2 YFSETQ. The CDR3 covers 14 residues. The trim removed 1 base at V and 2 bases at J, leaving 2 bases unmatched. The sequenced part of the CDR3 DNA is TGCGCCAGCAGCTTGCGCAGGGGGAACTATGGC. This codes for CASSLRRGNYG. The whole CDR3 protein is CASSLRRGNYGYTF.

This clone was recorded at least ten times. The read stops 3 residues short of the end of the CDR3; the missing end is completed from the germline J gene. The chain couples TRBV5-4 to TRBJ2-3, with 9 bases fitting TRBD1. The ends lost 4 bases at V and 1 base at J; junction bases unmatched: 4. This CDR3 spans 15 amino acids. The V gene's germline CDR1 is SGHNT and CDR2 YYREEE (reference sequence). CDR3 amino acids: CASSDTGGGTDTQYF. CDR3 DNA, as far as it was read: TGTGCCAGCAGCGACACAGGGGGCGGCACAGATACG.

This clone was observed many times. CDR3 sequence reads: CSAKGPGLAGGFSYEQYF. The CDR3 bases that were read are TGCAGTGCAAAAGGTCCGGGACTAGCGGGGGGATTCTCCTACGAG. This chain joins TRBV20-1 and TRBJ2-7; 15 bases align to TRBD2. The CDR3 extends 3 residues past the end of the read, so its final part is completed from the germline J gene. The CDR3 runs to 18 residues. Germline values: CDR1 DFQATT, CDR2 SNEGSKA (reference sequence). The V and J ends lost 6 bases and 0 bases, in that order; junction bases with no gene match: 12.

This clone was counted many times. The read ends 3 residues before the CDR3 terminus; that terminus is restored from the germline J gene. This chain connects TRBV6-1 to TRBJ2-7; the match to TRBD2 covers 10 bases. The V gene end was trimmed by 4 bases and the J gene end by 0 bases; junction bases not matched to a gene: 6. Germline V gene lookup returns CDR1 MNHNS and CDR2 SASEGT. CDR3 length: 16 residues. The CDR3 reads CASSVRLAGSSYEQYF. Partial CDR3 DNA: TGTGCCAGCAGTGTCCGACTAGCGGGTAGCTCCTACGAG.

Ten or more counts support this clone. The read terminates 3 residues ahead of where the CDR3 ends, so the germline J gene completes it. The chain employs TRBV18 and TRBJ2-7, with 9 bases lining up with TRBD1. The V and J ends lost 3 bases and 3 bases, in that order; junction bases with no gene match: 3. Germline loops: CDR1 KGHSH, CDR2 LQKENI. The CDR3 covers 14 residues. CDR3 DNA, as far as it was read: TGTGCCAGCTCACCTACGACAGGGGGCTACGAG. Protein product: CASSPTTGGYE. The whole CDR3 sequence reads CASSPTTGGYEQYF.

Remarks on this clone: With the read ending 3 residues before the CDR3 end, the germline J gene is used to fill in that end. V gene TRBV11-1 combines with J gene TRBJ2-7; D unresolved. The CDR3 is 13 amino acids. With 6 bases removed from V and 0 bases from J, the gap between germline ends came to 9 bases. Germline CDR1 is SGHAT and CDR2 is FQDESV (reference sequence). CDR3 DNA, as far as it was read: TGTGCCAGCAGACACCGAAGCTCCTACGAG. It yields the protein CASRHRSSYE. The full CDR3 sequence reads CASRHRSSYEQYF.

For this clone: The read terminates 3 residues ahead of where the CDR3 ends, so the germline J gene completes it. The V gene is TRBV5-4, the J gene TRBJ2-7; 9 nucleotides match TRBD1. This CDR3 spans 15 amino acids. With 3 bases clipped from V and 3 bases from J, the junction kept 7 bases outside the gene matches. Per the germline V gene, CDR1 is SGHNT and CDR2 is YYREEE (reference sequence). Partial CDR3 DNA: TGTGCCAGCAGCTCGGGGACAGGGCAATACTACGAG. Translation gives CASSSGTGQYYE. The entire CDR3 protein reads CASSSGTGQYYEQYF.

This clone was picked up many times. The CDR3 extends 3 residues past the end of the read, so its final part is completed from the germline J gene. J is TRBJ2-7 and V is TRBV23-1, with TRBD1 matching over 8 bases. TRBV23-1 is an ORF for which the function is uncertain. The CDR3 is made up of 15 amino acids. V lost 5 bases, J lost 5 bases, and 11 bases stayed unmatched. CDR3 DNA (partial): TGCGCCAGCAGTACGGGCCAGGGGGCCCCTAACGAG. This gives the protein CASSTGQGAPNE. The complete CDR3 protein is CASSTGQGAPNEQYF.

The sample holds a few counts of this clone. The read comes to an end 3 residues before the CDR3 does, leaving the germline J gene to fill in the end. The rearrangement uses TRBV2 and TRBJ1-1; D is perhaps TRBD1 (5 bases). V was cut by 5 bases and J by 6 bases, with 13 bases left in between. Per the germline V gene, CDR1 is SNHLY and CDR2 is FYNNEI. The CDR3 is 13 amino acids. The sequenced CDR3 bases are TGTGCCAGCAGTCCAGGGAAATTAGCTGAA. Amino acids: CASSPGKLAE. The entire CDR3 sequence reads CASSPGKLAEAFF.

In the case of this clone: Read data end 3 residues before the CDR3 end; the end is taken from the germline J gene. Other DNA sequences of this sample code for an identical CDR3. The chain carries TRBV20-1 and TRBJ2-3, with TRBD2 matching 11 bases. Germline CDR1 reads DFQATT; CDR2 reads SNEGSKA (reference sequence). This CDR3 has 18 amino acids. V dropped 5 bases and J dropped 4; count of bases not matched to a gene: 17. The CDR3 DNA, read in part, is TGCAGTGCTCAAACGCCTACTCTAGCGGGGGGTTTCCCAGATACG. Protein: CSAQTPTLAGGFPDT. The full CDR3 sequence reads CSAQTPTLAGGFPDTQYF.

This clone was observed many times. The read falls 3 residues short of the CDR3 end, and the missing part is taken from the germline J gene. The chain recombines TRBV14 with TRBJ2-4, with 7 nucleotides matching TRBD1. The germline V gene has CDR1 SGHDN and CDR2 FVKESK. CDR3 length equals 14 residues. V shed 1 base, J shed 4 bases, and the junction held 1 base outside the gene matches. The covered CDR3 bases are TGTGCCAGCAGCCAAGGACAGGGTAAAAACATT. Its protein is CASSQGQGKNI. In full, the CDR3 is CASSQGQGKNIQYF.

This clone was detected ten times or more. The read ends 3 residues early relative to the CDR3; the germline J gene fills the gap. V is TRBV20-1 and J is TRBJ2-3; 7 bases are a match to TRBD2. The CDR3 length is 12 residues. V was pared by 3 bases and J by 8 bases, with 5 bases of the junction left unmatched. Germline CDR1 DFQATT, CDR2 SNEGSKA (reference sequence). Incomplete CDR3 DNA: TGCAGTGCTAGTAGGGCTAGCGGTACG. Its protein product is CSASRASGT. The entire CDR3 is CSASRASGTQYF.

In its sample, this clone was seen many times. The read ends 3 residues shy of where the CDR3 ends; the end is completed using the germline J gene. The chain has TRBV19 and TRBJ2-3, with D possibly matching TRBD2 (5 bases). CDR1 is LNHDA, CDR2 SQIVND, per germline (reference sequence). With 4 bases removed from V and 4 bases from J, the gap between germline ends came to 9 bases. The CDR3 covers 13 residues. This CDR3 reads CASSSRRADTQYF. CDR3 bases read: TGTGCCAGTAGTAGCCGGCGGGCAGATACG.

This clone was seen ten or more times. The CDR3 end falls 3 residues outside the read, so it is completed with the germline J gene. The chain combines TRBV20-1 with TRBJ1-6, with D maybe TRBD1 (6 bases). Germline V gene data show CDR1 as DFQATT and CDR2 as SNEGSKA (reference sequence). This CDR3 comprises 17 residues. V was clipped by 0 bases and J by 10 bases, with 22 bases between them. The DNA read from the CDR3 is TGCAGTGCTAGAGATCCCGAGCGAGGGGGGGCGAGCTCACCC. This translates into CSARDPERGGASSP. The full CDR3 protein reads CSARDPERGGASSPLHF.

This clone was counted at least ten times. CDR3 in amino acids: CASSFVRSEQFF. CDR3 DNA (partial): TGTGCCAGCAGCTTCGTGAGGTCTGAG. The chain is built from TRBV7-2 and TRBJ2-1, with unresolved D. The CDR3 end falls 3 residues outside the read, so it is completed with the germline J gene. The ends were cut back, 3 bases at V and 9 bases at J, with 9 bases in the middle. Germline lookup yields CDR1 SGHTA and CDR2 FQGNSA. CDR3 length: 12 amino acids.